This T cell receptor beta chain stems from a study of OX40 agonist ivuxolimab in advanced cancers. Study-wide background: An agonistic anti-OX40 (CD134) antibody, ivuxolimab, was used to treat the patients. General study points: Expanded clones were, on average, more numerous in CD8+ T cells than in CD4+. Clonal expansion in partial responders at 0.1-3.0 mg/kg ranked among the lowest.

Germline lookup yields CDR1 SQVTM and CDR2 ANQGSEA. The V gene end was trimmed by 3 bases and the J gene end by 0 bases; junction bases not matched to a gene: 8. This CDR3 contains 16 residues. Of note for this clone: Its antigen is currently unknown.

No patient had autoimmune disease or received systemic immunosuppression. The table came from immunoSEQ multiplex PCR; TCRdb's copy has only in-frame clones and leaves some out. The sample contains tens of thousands of clones, approximately 88% of which appear only once. The material was CD4+ or CD8+ T cells sorted from blood, obtained in a trial of the OX40 agonist ivuxolimab. This clonotype was sampled from an adult with an advanced solid tumor such as melanoma, head and neck, liver or kidney cancer. The chain recombines TRBV29-1 with TRBJ2-1, with TRBD1 identical over 7 bases. CDR3 in DNA: TGCAGCGTTGAGTCTCAGGACAGGACCTCCTACAATGAGCAGTTCTTC. It encodes CSVESQDRTSYNEQFF.